These 5 T cell receptor beta chains came from one sample sequenced in a study of T cell responses to AZD1222 COVID-19 vaccine. The method was immunoSEQ multiplex PCR; TCRdb's version includes in-frame clones alone and lacks a portion of them. The data hold approximately 65,000 clones, with approximately 80% observed a single time. The material sequenced was peripheral blood, taken on day 0 of AZD1222 vaccination. These receptors all come from an adult in good health.

The chain recombines TRBV5-4 with TRBJ2-5; TRBD2 agrees at 9 bases. Germline CDR1 and CDR2: SGHNT and YYREEE (reference sequence). J was trimmed by 4 bases and V by 4 bases; bases with no gene match: 11. This CDR3 contains 16 residues. CDR3 in DNA: TGTGCCAGCAGCCAGGGGCGGGGGGGGCTTTCAGAGACCCAGTACTTC. Encoded protein: CASSQGRGGLSETQYF.

Only a few counts were recorded for this clone. The chain joins TRBV5-1 to TRBJ1-1; D may be TRBD1 (6 bases). Germline V gives CDR1 SGHRS, CDR2 YFSETQ. This CDR3 has 18 amino acids. Trimming left V 4 bases short and J 1 base short, with 23 bases between. The CDR3 DNA is TGCGCCAGCAGCCTTAAGAAGGGGGTCAAAGTAGGGAACACTGAAGCTTTCTTT. Amino acids: CASSLKKGVKVGNTEAFF.

The rearrangement uses TRBV3-1 (or the pseudogene TRBV3-2) and TRBJ2-1; perhaps TRBD2 as D (6 bases). Trimming stripped 4 bases from V and 0 bases from J, with 19 bases between. CDR3 length equals 18 residues. Germline CDR1 reads LGHDT; CDR2 reads YNNKEL (reference sequence). As DNA, the CDR3 is TGTGCCAGCAGCCCCCATTCTAGCGTCTCAAGCTCCTACAATGAGCAGTTCTTC. This translates into CASSPHSSVSSSYNEQFF.

This clone was counted a few times. V gene TRBV2 combines with J gene TRBJ2-2; D might be TRBD2 (8 bases). Germline values: CDR1 SNHLY, CDR2 FYNNEI. The CDR3 loop spans 16 amino acids. V was clipped by 6 bases and J by 4 bases, with 18 bases between them. The CDR3 loop is CASSWTSRGSTGELFF. The CDR3 DNA reads TGTGCCAGCAGCTGGACTAGCAGGGGGAGCACCGGGGAGCTGTTTTTT.

The chain links TRBV6-6 to TRBJ2-7, with 7 bases matching TRBD1. Trimming took 2 bases from V and 5 from J; bases not matched to a gene: 6. The CDR3 has 14 residues. Germline values: CDR1 MNHNY, CDR2 SVGAGI (reference sequence). The DNA for the CDR3 is TGTGCCAGCAGTTACCCCGACAGGGTCAACGAGCAGTACTTC. Translated, it gives CASSYPDRVNEQYF.